Following are 9 T cell receptor beta chains from one sample sequenced in a study of OX40 agonist ivuxolimab in advanced cancers. Sequenced by immunoSEQ multiplex PCR; TCRdb stores in-frame clones only, minus some. The sample has 45,000 to 50,000 clones, 88% seen once. This specimen was CD4+ or CD8+ T cells sorted from blood, taken in a trial of the OX40 agonist ivuxolimab. The receptors originated from an adult with an advanced solid tumor such as melanoma, head and neck, liver or kidney cancer.

This chain links TRBV11-2 with TRBJ2-5; 10 bases are a match to TRBD1. The closer fit of TRBJ2-7 to the DNA end suggests the J call may be wrong. Per the germline V gene, CDR1 is SGHAT and CDR2 is FQNNGV. CDR3 length: 17 residues. The CDR3 here is CASSLVRLRDRGSEQYF. CDR3 nucleotide sequence: TGTGCCAGCAGCTTAGTGAGGCTCCGGGACAGGGGCAGCGAGCAGTACTTC.

J is TRBJ1-3 and V is TRBV9, with D unclear. CDR3 length: 18 amino acids. Per germline, CDR1 SGDLS and CDR2 YYNGEE. Trimming cost V 3 bases and J 0 bases, with 19 bases left between them. The CDR3 is CASSAGVGRAASGNTIYF. CDR3 bases: TGTGCCAGCAGCGCCGGGGTCGGGAGGGCAGCCTCTGGAAACACCATATATTTT.

This clone appeared once. The rearrangement joins TRBV9 to TRBJ2-6; no firm D call. The CDR3 spans 19 residues. V lost 0 bases and J 0 bases, leaving 16 bases between the germline ends. Per germline, CDR1 SGDLS and CDR2 YYNGEE. CDR3 sequence reads: CASSVEEVYFYSGANVLTF. In DNA form, the CDR3 reads TGTGCCAGCAGCGTAGAAGAGGTCTACTTTTACTCTGGGGCCAACGTCCTGACTTTC.

The chain is built from TRBV5-1 and TRBJ1-2; 7 positions match TRBD1. The CDR3 contains 14 residues. Germline CDR1 and CDR2: SGHRS and YFSETQ. V was clipped by 0 bases and J by 4 bases; unmatched bases: 3. The CDR3 loop reads CASSLGQGGYGYTF. DNA of the CDR3: TGCGCCAGCAGCTTGGGACAGGGAGGCTATGGCTACACCTTC.

This chain joins TRBV11-1 and TRBJ1-1; D is possibly TRBD1 (5 bases). The CDR3 loop spans 14 amino acids. Germline-derived CDR1 and CDR2 are SGHAT and FQDESV (reference sequence). Trimming cost V 2 bases and J 4 bases, with 11 bases left between them. The CDR3 sequence is CASSLTGGSTEAFF. In nucleotides, the CDR3 is TGTGCCAGCAGCTTAACGGGGGGGTCCACTGAAGCTTTCTTT.

Worth noting for this clone: The conserved phenylalanine or tryptophan normally closing the CDR3 is absent here, so this likely arose from a read error. This chain uses TRBV30 with TRBJ1-6; 7 bases fit TRBD1. With 5 bases clipped from V and 0 bases from J, the junction kept 4 bases outside the gene matches. There are 15 residues in the CDR3. Germline assignment: CDR1 GTSNPN and CDR2 SVGIG (reference sequence). The CDR3: CAWAGGSSYNSPLHS. CDR3 nucleotide sequence: TGTGCCTGGGCAGGGGGGAGCTCCTATAATTCACCCCTCCACTCT.

This chain uses TRBV7-2 with TRBJ1-1; D is undetermined. The CDR3 has 14 amino acids. The germline V gene has CDR1 SGHTA and CDR2 FQGNSA. V gave up 1 base and J gave up 7 bases, with 13 bases separating them. For the CDR3, the DNA is TGTGCCAGCAGCTTAGTAGGAGACTCCCGTGAAGCTTTCTTT. Translating gives CASSLVGDSREAFF.

J is TRBJ2-3 and V is TRBV5-1; TRBD1 matches 7 bases. V was pared by 4 bases and J by 0 bases, with 5 bases of the junction left unmatched. The CDR3 has 15 residues. Germline values: CDR1 SGHRS, CDR2 YFSETQ. The CDR3 nucleotides are TGCGCCAGCAGCCCATCGACAGGGAGCACAGATACGCAGTATTTT. The encoded protein is CASSPSTGSTDTQYF. Looking up the rest from reference TRBV5-1 and TRBJ2-3 gives the full variable domain: KAGVTQTPRYLIKTRGQQVTLSCSPISGHRSVSWYQQTPGQGLQFLFEYFSETQRNKGNFPGRFSGRQFSNSRSEMNVSTLELGDSALYLCASSPSTGSTDTQYFGPGTRLTVL.

DNA of the CDR3: TGTGCCAGCAGCTCACCAGGACTAGCGGGCTTCTACGAGCAGTTCTTC. It yields the protein CASSSPGLAGFYEQFF. The V call is TRBV5-4, the J call TRBJ2-1; 11 bases line up with TRBD2. CDR1 and CDR2 from the germline V gene are SGHNT and YYREEE (reference sequence). V lost 3 bases to trimming and J lost 10 bases; unmatched junction nucleotides: 12. This CDR3 is built from 16 residues.